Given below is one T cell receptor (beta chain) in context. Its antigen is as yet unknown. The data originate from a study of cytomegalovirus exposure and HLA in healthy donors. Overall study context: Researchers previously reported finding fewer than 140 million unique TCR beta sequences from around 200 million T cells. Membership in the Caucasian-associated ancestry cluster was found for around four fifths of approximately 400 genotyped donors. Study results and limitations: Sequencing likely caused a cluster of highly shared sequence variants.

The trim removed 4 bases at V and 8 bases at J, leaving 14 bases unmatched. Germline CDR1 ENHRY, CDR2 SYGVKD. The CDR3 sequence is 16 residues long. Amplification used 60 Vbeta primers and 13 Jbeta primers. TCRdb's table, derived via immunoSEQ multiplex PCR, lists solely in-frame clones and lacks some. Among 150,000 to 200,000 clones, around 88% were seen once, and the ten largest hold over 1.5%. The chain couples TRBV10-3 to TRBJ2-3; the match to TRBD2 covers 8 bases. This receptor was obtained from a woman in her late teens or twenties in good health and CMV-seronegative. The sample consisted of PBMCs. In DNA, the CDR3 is TGTGCCATCAGTGTCTGGGCGGGAGGCCCGGGGGCTACGCAGTATTTT. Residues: CAISVWAGGPGATQYF.